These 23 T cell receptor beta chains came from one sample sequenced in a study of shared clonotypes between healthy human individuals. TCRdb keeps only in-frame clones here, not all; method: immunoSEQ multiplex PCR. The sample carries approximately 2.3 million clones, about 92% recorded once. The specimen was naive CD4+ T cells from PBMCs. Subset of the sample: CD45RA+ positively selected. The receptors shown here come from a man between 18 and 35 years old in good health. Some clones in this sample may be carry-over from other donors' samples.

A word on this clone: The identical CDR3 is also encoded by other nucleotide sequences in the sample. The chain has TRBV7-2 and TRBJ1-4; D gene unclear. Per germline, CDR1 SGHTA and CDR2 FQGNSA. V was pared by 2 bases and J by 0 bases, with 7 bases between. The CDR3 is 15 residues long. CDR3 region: CASSLMGATNEKLFF. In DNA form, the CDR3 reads TGTGCCAGCAGCTTAATGGGTGCAACTAATGAAAAACTGTTTTTT.

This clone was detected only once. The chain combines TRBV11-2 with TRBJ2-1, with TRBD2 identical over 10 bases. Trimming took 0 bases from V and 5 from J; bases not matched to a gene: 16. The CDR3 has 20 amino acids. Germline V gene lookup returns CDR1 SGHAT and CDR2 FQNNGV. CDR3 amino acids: CASSLDQGRMASGGHNEQFF. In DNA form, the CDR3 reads TGTGCCAGCAGCTTAGATCAGGGTCGAATGGCTAGCGGGGGTCACAATGAGCAGTTCTTC.

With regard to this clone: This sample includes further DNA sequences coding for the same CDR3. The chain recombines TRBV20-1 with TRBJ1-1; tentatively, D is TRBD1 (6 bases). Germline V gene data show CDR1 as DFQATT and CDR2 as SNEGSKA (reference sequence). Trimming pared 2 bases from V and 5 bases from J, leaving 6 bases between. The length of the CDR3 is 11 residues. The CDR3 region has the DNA TGCAGTGCTAGACAGGGGACTGAAGCTTTCTTT. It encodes CSARQGTEAFF.

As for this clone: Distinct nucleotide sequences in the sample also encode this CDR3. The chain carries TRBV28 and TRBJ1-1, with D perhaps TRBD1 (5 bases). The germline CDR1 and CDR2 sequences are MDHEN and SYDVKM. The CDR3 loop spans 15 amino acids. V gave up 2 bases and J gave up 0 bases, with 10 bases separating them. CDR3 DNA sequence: TGTGCCAGCAGTTTAGGGGGGTCCCTGAACACTGAAGCTTTCTTT. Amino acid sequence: CASSLGGSLNTEAFF.

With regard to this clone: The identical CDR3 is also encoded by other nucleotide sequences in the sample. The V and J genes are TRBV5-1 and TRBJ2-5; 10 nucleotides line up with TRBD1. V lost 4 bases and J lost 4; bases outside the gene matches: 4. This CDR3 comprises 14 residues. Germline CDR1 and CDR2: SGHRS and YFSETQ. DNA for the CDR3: TGCGCCAGCAGCCGGGGACAGGGGCGAGAGACCCAGTACTTC. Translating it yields CASSRGQGRETQYF.

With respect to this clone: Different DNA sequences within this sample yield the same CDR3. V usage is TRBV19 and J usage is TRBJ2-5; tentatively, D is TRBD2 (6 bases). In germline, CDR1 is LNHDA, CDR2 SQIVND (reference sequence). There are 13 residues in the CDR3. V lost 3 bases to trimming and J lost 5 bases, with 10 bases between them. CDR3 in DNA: TGTGCCAGTAGTATGGGACTCCAGGAGACCCAGTACTTC. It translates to CASSMGLQETQYF.

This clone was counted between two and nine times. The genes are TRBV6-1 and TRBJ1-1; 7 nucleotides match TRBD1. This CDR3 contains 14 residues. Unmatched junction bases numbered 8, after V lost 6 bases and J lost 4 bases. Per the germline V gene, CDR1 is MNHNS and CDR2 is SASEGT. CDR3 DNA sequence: TGTGCCAGCAGACTTACTACAGGGGCCACTGAAGCTTTCTTT. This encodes CASRLTTGATEAFF.

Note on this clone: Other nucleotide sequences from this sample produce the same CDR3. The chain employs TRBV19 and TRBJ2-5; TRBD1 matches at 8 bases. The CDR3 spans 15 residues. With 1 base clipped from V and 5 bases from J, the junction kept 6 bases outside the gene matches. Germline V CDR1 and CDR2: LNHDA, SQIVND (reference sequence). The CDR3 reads CASSIGAGGRETQYF. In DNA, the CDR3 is TGTGCCAGTAGTATAGGAGCAGGGGGCAGGGAGACCCAGTACTTC. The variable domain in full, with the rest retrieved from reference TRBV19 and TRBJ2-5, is DGGITQSPKYLFRKEGQNVTLSCEQNLNHDAMYWYRQDPGQGLRLIYYSQIVNDFQKGDIAEGYSVSREKKESFPLTVTSAQKNPTAFYLCASSIGAGGRETQYFGPGTRLLVL.

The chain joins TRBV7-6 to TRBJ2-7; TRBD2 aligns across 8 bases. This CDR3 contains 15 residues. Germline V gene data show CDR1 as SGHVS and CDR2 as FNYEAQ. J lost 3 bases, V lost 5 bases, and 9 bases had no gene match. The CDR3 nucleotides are TGTGCCAGCAGCCCTCTAGCGGGTTTTTTCTACGAGCAGTACTTC. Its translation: CASSPLAGFFYEQYF.

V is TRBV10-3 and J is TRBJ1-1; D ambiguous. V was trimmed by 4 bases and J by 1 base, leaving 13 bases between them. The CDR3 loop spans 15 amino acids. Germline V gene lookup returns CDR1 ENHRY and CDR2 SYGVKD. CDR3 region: CAISAPAKGNTEAFF. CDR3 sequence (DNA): TGTGCCATCAGTGCCCCCGCCAAAGGGAACACTGAAGCTTTCTTT.

The CDR3 nucleotides read TGTGCCAGCAGCGACAGGGTTCTCTCCTACGAGCAGTACTTC. This codes for CASSDRVLSYEQYF. The V call is TRBV25-1, the J call TRBJ2-7, with 7 bases lining up with TRBD1. After removal of 6 bases from V and 0 bases from J, the junction contained 5 bases not matched to a gene. The CDR3 contains 14 residues. Germline CDR1 MGHDK, CDR2 SYGVNS.

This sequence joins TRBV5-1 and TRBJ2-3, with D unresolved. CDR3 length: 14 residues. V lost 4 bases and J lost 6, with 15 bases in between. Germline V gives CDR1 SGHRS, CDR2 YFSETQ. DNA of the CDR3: TGCGCCAGCAGCGTAGACTCCCCTGGGGATACGCAGTATTTT. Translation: CASSVDSPGDTQYF.

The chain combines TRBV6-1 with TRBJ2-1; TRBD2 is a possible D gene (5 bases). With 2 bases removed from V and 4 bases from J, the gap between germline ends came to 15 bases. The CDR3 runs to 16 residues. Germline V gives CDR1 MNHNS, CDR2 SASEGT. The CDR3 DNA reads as TGTGCCAGCAGTGAACTTGCTGGACTTGGATACAATGAGCAGTTCTTC. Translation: CASSELAGLGYNEQFF.

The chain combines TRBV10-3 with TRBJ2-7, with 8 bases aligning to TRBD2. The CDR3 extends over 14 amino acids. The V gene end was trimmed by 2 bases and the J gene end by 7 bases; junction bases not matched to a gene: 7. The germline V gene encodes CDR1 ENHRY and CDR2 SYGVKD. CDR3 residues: CAISENGRAGEQYF. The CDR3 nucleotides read TGTGCCATCAGTGAGAACGGGAGGGCAGGGGAGCAGTACTTC.

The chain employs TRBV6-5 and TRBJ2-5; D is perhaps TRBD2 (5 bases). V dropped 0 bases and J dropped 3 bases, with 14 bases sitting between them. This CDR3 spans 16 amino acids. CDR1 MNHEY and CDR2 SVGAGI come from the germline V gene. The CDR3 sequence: CASSYSSGSPKETQYF. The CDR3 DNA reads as TGTGCCAGCAGTTACTCGAGCGGATCCCCGAAAGAGACCCAGTACTTC.

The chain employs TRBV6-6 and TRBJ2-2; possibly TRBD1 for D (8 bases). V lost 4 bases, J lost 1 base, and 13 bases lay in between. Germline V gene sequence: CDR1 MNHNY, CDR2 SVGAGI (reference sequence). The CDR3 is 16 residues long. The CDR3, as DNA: TGTGCCAGCAGTTCTACAGGGGGGGTGAACACCGGGGAGCTGTTTTTT. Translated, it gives CASSSTGGVNTGELFF.

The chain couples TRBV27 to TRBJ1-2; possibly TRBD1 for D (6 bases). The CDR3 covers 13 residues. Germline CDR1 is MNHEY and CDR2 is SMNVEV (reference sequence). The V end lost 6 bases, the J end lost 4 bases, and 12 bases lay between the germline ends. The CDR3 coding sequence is TGTGCCAGCAGCACCGGACAGTCCTATGGCTACACCTTC. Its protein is CASSTGQSYGYTF.

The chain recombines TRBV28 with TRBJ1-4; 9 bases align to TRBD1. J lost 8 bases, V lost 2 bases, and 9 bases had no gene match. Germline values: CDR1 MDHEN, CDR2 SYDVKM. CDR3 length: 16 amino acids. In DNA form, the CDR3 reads TGTGCCAGCAGTTTACCCCCGGGACAGGGTTCGGAAAAACTGTTTTTT. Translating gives CASSLPPGQGSEKLFF.

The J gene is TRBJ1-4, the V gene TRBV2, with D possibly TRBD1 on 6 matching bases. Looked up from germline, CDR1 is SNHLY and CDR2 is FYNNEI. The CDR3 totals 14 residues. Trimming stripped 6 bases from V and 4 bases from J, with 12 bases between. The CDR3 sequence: CASSIQGGNEKLFF. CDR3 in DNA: TGTGCCAGCAGCATACAGGGCGGTAATGAAAAACTGTTTTTT.

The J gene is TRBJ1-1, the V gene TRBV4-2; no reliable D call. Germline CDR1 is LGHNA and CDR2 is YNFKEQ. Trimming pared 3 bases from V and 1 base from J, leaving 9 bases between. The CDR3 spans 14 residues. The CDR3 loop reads CASSQSPGNTEAFF. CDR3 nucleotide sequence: TGTGCCAGCAGCCAGAGCCCGGGGAACACTGAAGCTTTCTTT.

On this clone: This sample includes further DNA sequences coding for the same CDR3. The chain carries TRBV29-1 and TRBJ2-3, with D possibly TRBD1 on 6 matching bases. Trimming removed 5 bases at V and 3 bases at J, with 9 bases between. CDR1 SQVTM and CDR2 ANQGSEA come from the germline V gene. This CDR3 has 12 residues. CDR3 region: CSVLTGTDTQYF. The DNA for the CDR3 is TGCAGCGTTTTAACAGGGACAGATACGCAGTATTTT.

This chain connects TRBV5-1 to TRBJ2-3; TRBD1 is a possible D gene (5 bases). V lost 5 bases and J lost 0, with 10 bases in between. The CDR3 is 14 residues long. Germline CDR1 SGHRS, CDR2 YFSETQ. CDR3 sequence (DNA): TGCGCCAGCAGGACAGAAGCTAGCACAGATACGCAGTATTTT. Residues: CASRTEASTDTQYF.

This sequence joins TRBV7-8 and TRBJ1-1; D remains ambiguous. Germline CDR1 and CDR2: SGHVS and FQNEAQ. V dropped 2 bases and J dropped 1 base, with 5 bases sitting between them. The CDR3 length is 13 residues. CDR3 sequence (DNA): TGTGCCAGCAGCTTAATGGCGAACACTGAAGCTTTCTTT. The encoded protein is CASSLMANTEAFF.